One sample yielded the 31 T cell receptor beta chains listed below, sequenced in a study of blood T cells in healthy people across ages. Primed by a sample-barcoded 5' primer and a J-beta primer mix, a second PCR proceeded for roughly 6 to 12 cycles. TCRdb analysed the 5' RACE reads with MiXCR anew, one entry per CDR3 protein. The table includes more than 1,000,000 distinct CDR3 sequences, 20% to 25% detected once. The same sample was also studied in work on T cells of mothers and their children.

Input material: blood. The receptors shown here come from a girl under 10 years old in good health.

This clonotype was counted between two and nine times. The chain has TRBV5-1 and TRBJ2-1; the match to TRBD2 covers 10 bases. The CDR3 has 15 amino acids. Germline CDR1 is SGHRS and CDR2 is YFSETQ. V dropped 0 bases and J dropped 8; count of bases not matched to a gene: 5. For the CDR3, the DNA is TGCGCCAGCAGCTTGGAGCTAGCGGGAGCTCATGAGCAGTTCTTC. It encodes CASSLELAGAHEQFF.

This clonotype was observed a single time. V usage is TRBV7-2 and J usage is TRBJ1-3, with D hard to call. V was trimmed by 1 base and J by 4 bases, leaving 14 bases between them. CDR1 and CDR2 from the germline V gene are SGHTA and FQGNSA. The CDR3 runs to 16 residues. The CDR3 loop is CASSLEGLTQGNTIYF. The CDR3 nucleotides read TGTGCCAGCAGCTTAGAAGGACTGACCCAGGGAAACACCATATATTTT.

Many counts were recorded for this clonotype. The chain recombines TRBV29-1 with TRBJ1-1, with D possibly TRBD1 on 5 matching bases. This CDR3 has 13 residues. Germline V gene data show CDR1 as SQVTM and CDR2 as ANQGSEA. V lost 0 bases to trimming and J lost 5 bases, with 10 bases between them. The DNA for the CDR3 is TGCAGCGTTGAAGAAGGGGTAGGAACTGAAGCTTTCTTT. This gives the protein CSVEEGVGTEAFF.

The CDR3, as DNA: TGTGCCAGCAGTTACTCGTTCATGACCACTGAAGCTTTCTTT. It specifies CASSYSFMTTEAFF. The chain links TRBV6-6 to TRBJ1-1; D is ambiguous. This CDR3 has 14 amino acids. Trimming shortened V by 0 bases and J by 4 bases, and 9 bases separated the two germline ends. Germline V gene data show CDR1 as MNHNY and CDR2 as SVGAGI (reference sequence).

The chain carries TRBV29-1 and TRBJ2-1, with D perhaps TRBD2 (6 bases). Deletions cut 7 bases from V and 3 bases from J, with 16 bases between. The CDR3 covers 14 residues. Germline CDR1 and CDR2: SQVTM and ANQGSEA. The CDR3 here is CSASGLALYNEQFF. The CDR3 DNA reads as TGCAGCGCTTCAGGCCTAGCGCTCTACAATGAGCAGTTCTTC.

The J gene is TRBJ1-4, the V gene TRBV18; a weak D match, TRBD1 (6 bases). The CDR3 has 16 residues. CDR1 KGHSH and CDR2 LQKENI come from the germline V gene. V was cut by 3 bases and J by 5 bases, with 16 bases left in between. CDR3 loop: CASSPYDRSYNEKLFF. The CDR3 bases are TGTGCCAGCTCACCCTATGACAGGAGCTACAATGAAAAACTGTTTTTT.

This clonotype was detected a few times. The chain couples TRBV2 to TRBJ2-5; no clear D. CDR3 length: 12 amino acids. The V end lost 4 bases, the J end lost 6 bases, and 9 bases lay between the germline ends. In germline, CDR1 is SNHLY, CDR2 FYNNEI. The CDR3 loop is CASSVEKQTQYF. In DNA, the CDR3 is TGTGCCAGCAGTGTTGAGAAACAGACCCAGTACTTC.

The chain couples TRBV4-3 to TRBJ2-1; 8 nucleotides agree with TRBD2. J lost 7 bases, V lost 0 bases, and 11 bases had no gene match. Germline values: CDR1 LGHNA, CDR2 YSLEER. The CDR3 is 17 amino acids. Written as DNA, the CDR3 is TGCGCCAGCAGCCAAGATGTGGACGGGGGGGCCTGGAATGAGCAGTTCTTC. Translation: CASSQDVDGGAWNEQFF.

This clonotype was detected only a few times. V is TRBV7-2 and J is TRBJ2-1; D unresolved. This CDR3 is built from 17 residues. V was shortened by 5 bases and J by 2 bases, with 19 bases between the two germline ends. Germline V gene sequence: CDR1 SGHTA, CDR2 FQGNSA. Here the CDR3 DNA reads TGTGCCAGCAGCCCCTCCCTAGGAAGGGCCACCTACAATGAGCAGTTCTTC. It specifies CASSPSLGRATYNEQFF.

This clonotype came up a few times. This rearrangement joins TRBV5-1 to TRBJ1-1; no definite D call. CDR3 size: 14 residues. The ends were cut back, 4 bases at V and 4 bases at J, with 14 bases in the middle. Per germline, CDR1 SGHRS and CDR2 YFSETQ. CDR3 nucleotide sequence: TGCGCCAGCAGCCCCGGTCAAGAACCCACTGAAGCTTTCTTT. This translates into CASSPGQEPTEAFF.

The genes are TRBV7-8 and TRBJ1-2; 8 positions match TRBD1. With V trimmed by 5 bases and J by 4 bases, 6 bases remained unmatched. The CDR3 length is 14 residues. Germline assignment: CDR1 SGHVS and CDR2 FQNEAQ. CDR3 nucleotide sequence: TGTGCCAGCAGCAATCAGGGGGCGGTCTATGGCTACACCTTC. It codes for CASSNQGAVYGYTF.

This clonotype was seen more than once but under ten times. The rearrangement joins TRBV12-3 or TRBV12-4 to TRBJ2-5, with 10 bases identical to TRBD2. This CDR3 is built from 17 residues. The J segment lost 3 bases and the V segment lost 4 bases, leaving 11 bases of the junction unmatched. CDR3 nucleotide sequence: TGTGCCAGCAGTTACTCTGGACTAGCGGCACTTAAAGAGACCCAGTACTTC. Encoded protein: CASSYSGLAALKETQYF.

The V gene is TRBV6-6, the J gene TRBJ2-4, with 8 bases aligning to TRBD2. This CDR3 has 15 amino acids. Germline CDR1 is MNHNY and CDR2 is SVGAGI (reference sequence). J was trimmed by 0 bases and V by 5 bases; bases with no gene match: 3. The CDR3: CASSHLAGAKNIQYF. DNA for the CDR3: TGTGCCAGCAGTCATCTAGCGGGAGCCAAAAACATTCAGTACTTC.

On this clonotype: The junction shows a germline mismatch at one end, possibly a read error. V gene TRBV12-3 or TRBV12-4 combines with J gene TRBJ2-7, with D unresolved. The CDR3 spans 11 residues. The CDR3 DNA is TGTGCCAGCAGTCGGATCGACGAGCAGTATTTC. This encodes CASSRIDEQYF.

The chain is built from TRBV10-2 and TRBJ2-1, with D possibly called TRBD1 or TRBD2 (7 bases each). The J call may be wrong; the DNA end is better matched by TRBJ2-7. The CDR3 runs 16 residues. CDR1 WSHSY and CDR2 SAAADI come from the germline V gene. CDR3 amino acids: CASSDPGGGSSYEQYF. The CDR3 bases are TGCGCCAGCAGTGACCCAGGGGGGGGCAGTTCCTACGAGCAGTACTTC.

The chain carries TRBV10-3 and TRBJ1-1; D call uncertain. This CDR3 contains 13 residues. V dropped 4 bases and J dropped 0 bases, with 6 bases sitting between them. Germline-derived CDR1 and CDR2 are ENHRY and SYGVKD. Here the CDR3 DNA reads TGTGCCATCAGTGGTGCCCTGAACACTGAAGCTTTCTTT. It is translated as CAISGALNTEAFF.

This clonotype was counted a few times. CDR3 sequence: CASSHVAETSTDTQYF. CDR3 in DNA: TGCGCCAGCAGCCACGTAGCGGAAACTAGCACAGATACGCAGTATTTT. The chain couples TRBV4-1 to TRBJ2-3; weak D call: TRBD2 (6 bases). The V end lost 3 bases, the J end lost 0 bases, and 13 bases lay between the germline ends. The CDR3 consists of 16 residues. Germline V gene lookup returns CDR1 MGHRA and CDR2 YSYEKL.

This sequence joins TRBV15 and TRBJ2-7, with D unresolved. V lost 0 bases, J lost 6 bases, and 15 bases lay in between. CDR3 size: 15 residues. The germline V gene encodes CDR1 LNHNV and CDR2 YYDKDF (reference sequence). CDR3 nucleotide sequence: TGTGCCACCAGCAGAGAAGATCGGTCTTTAGCCGAGCAGTACTTC. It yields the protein CATSREDRSLAEQYF.

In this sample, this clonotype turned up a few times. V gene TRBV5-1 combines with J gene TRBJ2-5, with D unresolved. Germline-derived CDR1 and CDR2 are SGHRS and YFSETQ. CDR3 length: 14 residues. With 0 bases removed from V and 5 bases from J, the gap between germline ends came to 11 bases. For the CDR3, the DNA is TGCGCCAGCAGCTTGGTGGACGGTACGGAGACCCAGTACTTC. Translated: CASSLVDGTETQYF.

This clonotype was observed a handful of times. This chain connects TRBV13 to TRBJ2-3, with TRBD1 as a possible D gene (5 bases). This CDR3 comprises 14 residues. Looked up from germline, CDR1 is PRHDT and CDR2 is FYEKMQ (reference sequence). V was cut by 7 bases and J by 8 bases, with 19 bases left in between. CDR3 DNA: TGTGCCAGCAAACGATGGGGCAGACCCTCTACGCAGTATTTT. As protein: CASKRWGRPSTQYF.

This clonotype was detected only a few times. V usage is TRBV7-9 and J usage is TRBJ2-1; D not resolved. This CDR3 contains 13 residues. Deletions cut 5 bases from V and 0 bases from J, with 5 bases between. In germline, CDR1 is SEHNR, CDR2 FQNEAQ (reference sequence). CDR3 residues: CASSRVSYNEQFF. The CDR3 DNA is TGTGCCAGCAGCCGCGTCTCCTACAATGAGCAGTTCTTC.

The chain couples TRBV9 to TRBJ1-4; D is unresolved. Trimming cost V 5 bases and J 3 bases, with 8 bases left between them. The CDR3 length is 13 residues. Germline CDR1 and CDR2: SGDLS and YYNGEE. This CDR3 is CASSSGSNEKLFF. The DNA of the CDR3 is TGTGCCAGCAGTTCCGGGTCTAATGAAAAACTGTTTTTT.

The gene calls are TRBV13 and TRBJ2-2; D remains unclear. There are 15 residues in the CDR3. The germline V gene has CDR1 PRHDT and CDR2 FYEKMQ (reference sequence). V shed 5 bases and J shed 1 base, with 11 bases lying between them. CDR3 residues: CASSPRAQNTGELFF. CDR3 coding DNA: TGTGCCAGCAGCCCCCGGGCGCAGAACACCGGGGAGCTGTTTTTT.

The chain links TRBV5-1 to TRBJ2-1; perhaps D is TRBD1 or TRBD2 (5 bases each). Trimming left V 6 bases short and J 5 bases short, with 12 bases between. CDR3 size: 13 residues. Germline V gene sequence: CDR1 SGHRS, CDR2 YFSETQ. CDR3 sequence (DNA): TGCGCCAGCAACACGGGGCGTAACAATGAGCAGTTCTTC. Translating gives CASNTGRNNEQFF.

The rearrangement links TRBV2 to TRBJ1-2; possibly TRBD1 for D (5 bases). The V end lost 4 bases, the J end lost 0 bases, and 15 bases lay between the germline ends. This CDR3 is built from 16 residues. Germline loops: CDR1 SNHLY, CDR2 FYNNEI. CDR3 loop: CASSAGERLPNYGYTF. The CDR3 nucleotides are TGTGCCAGCAGTGCGGGGGAGAGGCTCCCTAACTATGGCTACACCTTC.

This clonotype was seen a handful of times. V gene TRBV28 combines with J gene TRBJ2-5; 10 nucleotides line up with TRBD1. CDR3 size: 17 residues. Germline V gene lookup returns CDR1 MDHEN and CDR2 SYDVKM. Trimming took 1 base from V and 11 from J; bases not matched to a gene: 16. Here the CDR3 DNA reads TGTGCCAGCAGTTTATTAATGGGACAGGGGCCCAGGGAGGAGCAGTACTTC. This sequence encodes CASSLLMGQGPREEQYF. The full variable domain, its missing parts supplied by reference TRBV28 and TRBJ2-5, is DVKVTQSSRYLVKRTGEKVFLECVQDMDHENMFWYRQDPGLGLRLIYFSYDVKMKEKGDIPEGYSVSREKKERFSLILESASTNQTSMYLCASSLLMGQGPREEQYFGPGTRLLVL.

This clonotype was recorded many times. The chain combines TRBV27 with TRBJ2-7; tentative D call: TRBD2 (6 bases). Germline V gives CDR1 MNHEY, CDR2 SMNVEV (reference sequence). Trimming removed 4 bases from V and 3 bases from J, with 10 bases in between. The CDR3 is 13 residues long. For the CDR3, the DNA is TGTGCCAGCAGTTGGGGACTTTTCTACGAGCAGTACTTC. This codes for CASSWGLFYEQYF.

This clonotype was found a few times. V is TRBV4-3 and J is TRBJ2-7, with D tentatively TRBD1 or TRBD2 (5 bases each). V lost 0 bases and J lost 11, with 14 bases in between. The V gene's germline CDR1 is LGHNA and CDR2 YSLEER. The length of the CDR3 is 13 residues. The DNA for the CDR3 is TGCGCCAGCAGCCAAGAATTGAGGGGCTCCAAGTACTTC. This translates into CASSQELRGSKYF.

The CDR3 is CAAGSGVTGERIYNEQFF. In DNA form, the CDR3 reads TGTGCCGCGGGTTCAGGAGTTACAGGGGAACGAATATACAATGAGCAGTTCTTC. The chain has TRBV28 and TRBJ2-1, with TRBD1 matching over 7 bases. V gave up 11 bases and J gave up 4 bases; unmatched junction bases: 23. Germline CDR1 reads MDHEN; CDR2 reads SYDVKM. The CDR3 sequence is 18 residues long.

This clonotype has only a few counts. CDR3 sequence reads: CSVSSLGAEFETQYF. The CDR3, as DNA: TGCAGCGTTTCCAGCCTTGGAGCGGAATTCGAGACCCAGTACTTC. The chain joins TRBV29-1 to TRBJ2-5; TRBD2 might be the D (5 bases). This CDR3 contains 15 residues. V shed 5 bases and J shed 5 bases, with 21 bases lying between them. Germline V gene lookup returns CDR1 SQVTM and CDR2 ANQGSEA.

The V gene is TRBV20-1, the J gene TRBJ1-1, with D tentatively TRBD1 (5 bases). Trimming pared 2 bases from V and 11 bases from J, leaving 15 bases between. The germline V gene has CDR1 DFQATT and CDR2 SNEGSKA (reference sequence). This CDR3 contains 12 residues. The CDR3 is CSARPGYIGAFF. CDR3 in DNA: TGCAGTGCTAGACCAGGGTATATTGGCGCTTTCTTT.